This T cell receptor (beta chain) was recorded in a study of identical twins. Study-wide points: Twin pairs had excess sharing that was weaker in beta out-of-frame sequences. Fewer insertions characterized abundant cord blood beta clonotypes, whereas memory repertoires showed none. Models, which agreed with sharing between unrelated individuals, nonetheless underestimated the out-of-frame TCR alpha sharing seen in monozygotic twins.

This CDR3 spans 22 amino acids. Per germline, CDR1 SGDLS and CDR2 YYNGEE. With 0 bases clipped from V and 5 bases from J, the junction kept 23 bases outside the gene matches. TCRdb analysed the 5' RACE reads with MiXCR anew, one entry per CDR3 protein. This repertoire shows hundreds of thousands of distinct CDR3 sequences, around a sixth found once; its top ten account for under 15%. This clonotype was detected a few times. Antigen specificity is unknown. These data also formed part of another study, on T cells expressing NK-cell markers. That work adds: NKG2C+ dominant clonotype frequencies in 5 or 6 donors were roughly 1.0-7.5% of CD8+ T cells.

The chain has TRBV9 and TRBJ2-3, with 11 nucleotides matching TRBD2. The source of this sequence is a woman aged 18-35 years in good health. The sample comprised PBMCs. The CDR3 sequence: CASSVGSGGAGVWSRVGDTQYF. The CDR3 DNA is TGTGCCAGCAGCGTAGGTAGCGGGGGGGCTGGGGTATGGTCGAGGGTTGGAGATACGCAGTATTTT.